A selection of T cell receptor beta chains follows, all from one sample in a study of Ad26.COV2.S vaccination and SARS-CoV-2 variants. Libraries were prepared by immunoSEQ multiplex PCR; TCRdb keeps only in-frame clonotypes and omits some of them. The profile shows around 310,000 clones, 75% to 90% of them singletons. The sequencing here drew on peripheral blood, taken in a trial of Ad26.COV2.S vaccine versus placebo. The origin of the receptors is a person aged 18-60 years who received the Ad26.COV2.S COVID-19 vaccine or a placebo. Each CDR3 is given with its conserved first and last residue. D genes are given only for firm matches. For some rows the clone size is stated as once, few or many, or as a class when expanded; others skip it.

d_call: TRBD1
j_call: TRBJ1-6
v_call: TRBV6-6
clone_size: NA
cdr3_nt: TGTGCCAGCAGTTACTCGACAGGGTACGGTTCACCCCTCCACTTT
cdr3_aa: CASSYSTGYGSPLHF

d_call: TRBD1
j_call: TRBJ1-4
v_call: TRBV4-3
clone_size: NA
cdr3_nt: TGCGCCAGCAGCCAAGATGCGGCAGGGGGCAGAGGGACTAATGAAAAACTGTTTTTT
cdr3_aa: CASSQDAAGGRGTNEKLFF

d_call: TRBD1
j_call: TRBJ1-5
v_call: TRBV9
clone_size: NA
cdr3_nt: TGTGCCAGCAGCGCCCGGGACAGCTACAATCAGCCCCAGCATTTT
cdr3_aa: CASSARDSYNQPQHF

d_call: TRBD1
j_call: TRBJ1-1
v_call: TRBV28
clone_size: NA
cdr3_nt: TGTGCCAGCAGCCCCCAGGGGGGGCTCTGGGAAGCTTTCTTT
cdr3_aa: CASSPQGGLWEAFF

d_call: NA
j_call: TRBJ2-7
v_call: TRBV12-3/TRBV12-4
clone_size: NA
cdr3_nt: TGTGCCAGCAGTTTCGGGGTCTCCTACGAGCAGTACTTC
cdr3_aa: CASSFGVSYEQYF

d_call: NA
j_call: TRBJ1-1
v_call: TRBV7-2
clone_size: NA
cdr3_nt: TGTGCCAGCAGCTTTACCGGACCCACTGAAGCTTTCTTT
cdr3_aa: CASSFTGPTEAFF

d_call: NA
j_call: TRBJ1-4
v_call: TRBV4-3
clone_size: NA
cdr3_nt: TGCGCCAGCAGCCAAGAGGACCTCGCGACAGGCGAAAAACTGTTTTTT
cdr3_aa: CASSQEDLATGEKLFF

d_call: TRBD2
j_call: TRBJ2-1
v_call: TRBV3-1/TRBV3-2
clone_size: NA
cdr3_nt: TGTGCCAGCAGCCATCGGACTAGCGGGTTGTACAATGAGCAGTTCTTC
cdr3_aa: CASSHRTSGLYNEQFF

d_call: NA
j_call: TRBJ2-7
v_call: TRBV2
clone_size: NA
cdr3_nt: TGTGCCAGCTTACAGTCTGGTCGGGAAATCTACGAGCAGTACTTC
cdr3_aa: CASLQSGREIYEQYF

d_call: NA
j_call: TRBJ2-3
v_call: TRBV3-1/TRBV3-2
clone_size: NA
cdr3_nt: TGTGCCAGCAGCCTACCGGGACTGCTCACAGATACGCAGTATTTT
cdr3_aa: CASSLPGLLTDTQYF

d_call: TRBD1
j_call: TRBJ1-2
v_call: TRBV27
clone_size: NA
cdr3_nt: TGTGCCAGCAGGCCGACAGGGTTCTATGGCTACACCTTC
cdr3_aa: CASRPTGFYGYTF

d_call: TRBD1
j_call: TRBJ1-2
v_call: TRBV6-5
clone_size: NA
cdr3_nt: TGTGCCAGCAGCGACCTAGGGACAGGGAAGTATGGCTACACCTTC
cdr3_aa: CASSDLGTGKYGYTF

d_call: NA
j_call: TRBJ2-5
v_call: TRBV12-3/TRBV12-4
clone_size: once
cdr3_nt: TGTGCCAGCAAGGAGGGTGCCCGCGGGACCCAGTACTTC
cdr3_aa: CASKEGARGTQYF

d_call: TRBD1
j_call: TRBJ2-7
v_call: TRBV4-3
clone_size: NA
cdr3_nt: TGCGCCAGCAGCCAAGATCCGGACAGGGGGCTTTACGAGCAGTACTTC
cdr3_aa: CASSQDPDRGLYEQYF

d_call: NA
j_call: TRBJ1-1
v_call: TRBV19
clone_size: once
cdr3_nt: TGTGCCAGTAGTATAGGGTTAACGAACACTGAAGCTTTCTTT
cdr3_aa: CASSIGLTNTEAFF

d_call: NA
j_call: TRBJ2-7
v_call: TRBV29-1
clone_size: NA
cdr3_nt: TGCAGCGTACCGGGCCATTTCGGCCACGAGCAGTACTTC
cdr3_aa: CSVPGHFGHEQYF

d_call: NA
j_call: TRBJ1-2
v_call: TRBV2
clone_size: NA
cdr3_nt: TGTGCCAGCGGTCAAGGGGGGCTCTATGGCTACACCTTC
cdr3_aa: CASGQGGLYGYTF

d_call: NA
j_call: TRBJ1-1
v_call: TRBV4-3
clone_size: NA
cdr3_nt: TGCGCCAGCAGCGTAAATAAGGGGATGAACACTGAAGCTTTCTTT
cdr3_aa: CASSVNKGMNTEAFF

d_call: TRBD2
j_call: TRBJ2-5
v_call: TRBV7-2
clone_size: NA
cdr3_nt: TGTGCCAGCAGCTCGGCGGGACTAGGGGAGACCCAGTACTTC
cdr3_aa: CASSSAGLGETQYF

d_call: NA
j_call: TRBJ1-3
v_call: TRBV6-2/TRBV6-3
clone_size: NA
cdr3_nt: TGTGCCAGCAGTTATGGAAACTCTGGAAACACCATATATTTT
cdr3_aa: CASSYGNSGNTIYF

d_call: TRBD1
j_call: TRBJ1-2
v_call: TRBV7-8
clone_size: NA
cdr3_nt: TGTGCCAGCAGCTCACGCCGGGACAGTTATGGCTACACCTTC
cdr3_aa: CASSSRRDSYGYTF

d_call: NA
j_call: TRBJ1-1
v_call: TRBV3-1/TRBV3-2
clone_size: NA
cdr3_nt: TGTGCCAGCAGCCTATCTTCGAAGACAGGACCAGCCATCTTCATGAACACTGAAGCTTTCTTT
cdr3_aa: CASSLSSKTGPAIFMNTEAFF

d_call: TRBD2
j_call: TRBJ2-1
v_call: TRBV29-1
clone_size: NA
cdr3_nt: TGCAGCGTTGAAAGCGGGGGGCCGATTCGGTTCTTC
cdr3_aa: CSVESGGPIRFF

d_call: TRBD2
j_call: TRBJ2-5
v_call: TRBV2
clone_size: NA
cdr3_nt: TGTGCCGGAAGACTAGCGGGGGCGCCACCATGGACCCAGTACTTC
cdr3_aa: CAGRLAGAPPWTQYF

d_call: NA
j_call: TRBJ1-2
v_call: TRBV14
clone_size: once
cdr3_nt: TGTGCCAGCAGCCACGGCCACTATGGCTACACCTTC
cdr3_aa: CASSHGHYGYTF

d_call: NA
j_call: TRBJ2-5
v_call: TRBV6-1
clone_size: NA
cdr3_nt: TGTGCCAGCAGTTATTCGGGGGACGGAGAGACCCAGTACTTC
cdr3_aa: CASSYSGDGETQYF

d_call: TRBD2
j_call: TRBJ2-5
v_call: TRBV18
clone_size: NA
cdr3_nt: TGTGCCAGCTCACCCGGACTAGCGGCGCGAGAGACCCAGTACTTC
cdr3_aa: CASSPGLAARETQYF